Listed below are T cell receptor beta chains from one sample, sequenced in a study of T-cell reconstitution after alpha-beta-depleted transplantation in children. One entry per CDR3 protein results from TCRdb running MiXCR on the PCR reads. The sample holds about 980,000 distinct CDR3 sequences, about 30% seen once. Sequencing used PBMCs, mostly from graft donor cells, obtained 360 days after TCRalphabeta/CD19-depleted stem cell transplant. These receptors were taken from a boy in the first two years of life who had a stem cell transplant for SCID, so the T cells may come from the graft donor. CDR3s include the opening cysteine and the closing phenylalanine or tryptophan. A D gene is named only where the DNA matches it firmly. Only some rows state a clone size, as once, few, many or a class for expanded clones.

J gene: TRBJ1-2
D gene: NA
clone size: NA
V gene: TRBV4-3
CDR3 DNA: TGCGCCAGCAGCCAAGATCCCAGGAAGGGTAATGGCTACACCTTC
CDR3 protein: CASSQDPRKGNGYTF

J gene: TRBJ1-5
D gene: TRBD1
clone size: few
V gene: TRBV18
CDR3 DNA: TGTGCCAGCTCACCACGCCCGGGACAGTGGGCCAATCAGCCCCAGCATTTT
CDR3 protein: CASSPRPGQWANQPQHF

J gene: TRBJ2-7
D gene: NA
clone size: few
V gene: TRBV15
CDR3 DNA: TGTGCCACCAGCAGGGAAAGACAGGCTGTAACCTACGAGCAGTACTTC
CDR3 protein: CATSRERQAVTYEQYF

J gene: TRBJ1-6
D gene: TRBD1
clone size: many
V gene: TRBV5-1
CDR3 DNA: TGCGCCAGCAGCTCGACAGGGGGAGGACTCCACTTT
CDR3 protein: CASSSTGGGLHF

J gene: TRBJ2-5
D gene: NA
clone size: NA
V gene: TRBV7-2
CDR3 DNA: TGTGCCAGCAGCTTAATCGCTCTGTTGGGTGAGACCCAGTACTTC
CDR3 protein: CASSLIALLGETQYF

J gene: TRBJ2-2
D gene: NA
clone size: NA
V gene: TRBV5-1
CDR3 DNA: TGCGCCAGCAGTGGGCTAGGGAGCACCGGGGAGCTGTTTTTT
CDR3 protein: CASSGLGSTGELFF

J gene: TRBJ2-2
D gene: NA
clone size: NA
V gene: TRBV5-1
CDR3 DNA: TGCGCCAGCAGCTCGGACCCGAACACCGGGGAGCTGTTTTTT
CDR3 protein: CASSSDPNTGELFF

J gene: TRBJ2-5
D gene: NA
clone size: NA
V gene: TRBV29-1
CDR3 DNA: TGCAGCGTTGGGGATCGGGGTAGGGAGACCCAGTACTTC
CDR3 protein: CSVGDRGRETQYF

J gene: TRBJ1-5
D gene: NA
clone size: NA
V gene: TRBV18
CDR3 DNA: TGTGCCAGCTCAGCGGGGGCTAGCAATCAGCCCCAGCATTTT
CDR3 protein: CASSAGASNQPQHF

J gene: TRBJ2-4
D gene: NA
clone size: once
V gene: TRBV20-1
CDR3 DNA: TGCAGTGCTAGAGATACTCTAGCCAAAAACATTCAGTACTTC
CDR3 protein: CSARDTLAKNIQYF

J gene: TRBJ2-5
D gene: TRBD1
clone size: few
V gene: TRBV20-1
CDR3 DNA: TGCAGTGTTACTACCCCAGGGGGTGGGGTGGAGACCCAGTACTTC
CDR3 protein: CSVTTPGGGVETQYF

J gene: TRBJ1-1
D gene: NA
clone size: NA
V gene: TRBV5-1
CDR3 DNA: TGCGCCAGCAGCTTTGGGGACCTATCTCGGGACACTGAAGCTTTCTTT
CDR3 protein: CASSFGDLSRDTEAFF

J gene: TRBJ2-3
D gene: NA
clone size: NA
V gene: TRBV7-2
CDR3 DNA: TGTGCCAGCAGCTCACAGGGGGGGGGGCACACAGATACGCAGTATTTT
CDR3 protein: CASSSQGGGHTDTQYF

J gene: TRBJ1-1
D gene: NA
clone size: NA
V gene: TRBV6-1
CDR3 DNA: TGTGCCAGCAGTGAAAGGTCAGGTGCTGAAGCTTTCTTT
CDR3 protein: CASSERSGAEAFF

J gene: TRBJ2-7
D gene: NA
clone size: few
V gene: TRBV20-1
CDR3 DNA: TGCAGTGCTAGGTGGCAGGGACGCTACGAGCAGTACTTC
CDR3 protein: CSARWQGRYEQYF

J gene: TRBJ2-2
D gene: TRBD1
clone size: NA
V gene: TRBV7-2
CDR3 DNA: TGTGCCAGCAGCTTATATGGGACAGGGGGGACCGGGGAGCTGTTTTTT
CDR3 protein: CASSLYGTGGTGELFF

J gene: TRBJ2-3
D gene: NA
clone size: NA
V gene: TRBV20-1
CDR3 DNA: TGCAGTGCTAGAGATCGCTGGACTAGCACAGATACGCAGTATTTT
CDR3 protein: CSARDRWTSTDTQYF

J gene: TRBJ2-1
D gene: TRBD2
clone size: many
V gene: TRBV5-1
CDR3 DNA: TGCGCCAGCAGCGGGGGACTATCCTACAATGAGCAGTTCTTC
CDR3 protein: CASSGGLSYNEQFF

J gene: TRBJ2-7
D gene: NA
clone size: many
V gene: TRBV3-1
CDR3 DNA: TGTGCCAGCAGCCAAGACCTTAGCGCCGAGCAGTACTTC
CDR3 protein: CASSQDLSAEQYF

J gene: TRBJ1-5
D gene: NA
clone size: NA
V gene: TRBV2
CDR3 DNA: TGTGCCAGCAGTGAAACAGGGCGAAATCAGCCCCAGCATTTT
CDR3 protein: CASSETGRNQPQHF